The sequence of this T cell receptor (beta chain) was determined in a study of CD8 T cells in Susac syndrome. Study outcomes and limitations: The number of individuals included in the study's TCR sequencing and HLA analysis was acknowledged as relatively small.

Reverse transcription of about 0.45 to 1 ug RNA was carried out with random hexamers. The amplification used immunoSEQ multiplex PCR on TCR beta CDR3; it spanned 54 Vbeta and 13 Jbeta. TCRdb processed the immunoSEQ multiplex PCR reads anew with MiXCR; each CDR3 protein has one entry. The data contain around 190,000 distinct CDR3 sequences, approximately 93% of them singletons. V shed 3 bases and J 8 bases; nucleotides not matched to a gene: 3. The germline CDR1 and CDR2 sequences are MDHEN and SYDVKM. This CDR3 is 15 amino acids long. Worth noting for this clonotype: Its antigen remains unknown.

The genes are TRBV28 and TRBJ2-1, with TRBD2 identical over 14 bases. Sequenced sample: CD4+ T cells from PBMCs. The source is a human donor in good health. The CDR3 DNA reads TGTGCCAGCAGTTTTGGACTAGCGGGGGGCTATGAGCAGTTCTTC. Its protein product is CASSFGLAGGYEQFF.